Shown below are 11 T cell receptor beta chains from a single sample sequenced in a study of a mutant IDH1 vaccine in newly diagnosed glioma. Time point specified: week 47, end of study. What each vaccine dose contained was 300 ug of mutant IDH1 20-mer peptide, accompanied by topical imiquimod. The protocol was immunoSEQ multiplex PCR, while the TCRdb copy is restricted to in-frame clones and leaves out a portion. This sample has fewer than 85,000 clones, with around four fifths found just once. Their target antigens are unknown. Specimen: PBMCs, collected from a glioma patient whose treatment included an IDH1 peptide vaccine. Every receptor here comes from a man in his forties or fifties with glioma.

The chain is built from TRBV7-8 and TRBJ2-7; TRBD2 agrees at 14 bases. The CDR3 length is 17 residues. J lost 4 bases, V lost 5 bases, and 10 bases had no gene match. Germline-derived CDR1 and CDR2 are SGHVS and FQNEAQ. CDR3 nucleotide sequence: TGTGCCAGCAGCCCCCGGCCGACTAGCGGGGGGGGATACGAGCAGTACTTC. Encoded protein: CASSPRPTSGGGYEQYF.

The chain joins TRBV7-9 to TRBJ2-7; 8 positions agree with TRBD1. From germline, CDR1 is SEHNR and CDR2 FQNEAQ (reference sequence). With 5 bases clipped from V and 6 bases from J, the junction kept 18 bases outside the gene matches. This CDR3 has 17 residues. The CDR3 region has the DNA TGTGCCAGCAGCCGGGGGAGTTTTCCAGGGGGCGCGGGCGAGCAGTACTTC. Its translation: CASSRGSFPGGAGEQYF. Filled out from reference TRBV7-9 and TRBJ2-7, the complete variable domain reads DTGVSQNPRHKITKRGQNVTFRCDPISEHNRLYWYRQTLGQGPEFLTYFQNEAQLEKSRLLSDRFSAERPKGSFSTLEIQRTEQGDSAMYLCASSRGSFPGGAGEQYFGPGTRLTVT.

V usage is TRBV2 and J usage is TRBJ1-4; D is unresolved. Trimming left V 3 bases short and J 9 bases short, with 14 bases between. Germline V CDR1 and CDR2: SNHLY, FYNNEI. The CDR3 is 14 residues long. Written as DNA, the CDR3 is TGTGCCAGCAGTGAGAACACCTACTATCAAAAACTGTTTTTT. It yields the protein CASSENTYYQKLFF.

In its sample, this clone was seen many times. This chain uses TRBV30 with TRBJ1-4, with 8 bases aligning to TRBD1. The V and J ends lost 1 base and 6 bases, in that order; junction bases with no gene match: 4. The CDR3 runs to 14 residues. Germline values: CDR1 GTSNPN, CDR2 SVGIG (reference sequence). The CDR3 sequence is CAWSASDRDEKLFF. CDR3 DNA: TGTGCCTGGAGTGCCTCGGACAGGGATGAAAAACTGTTTTTT.

V usage is TRBV19 and J usage is TRBJ2-7; 7 bases are a match to TRBD2. CDR3 length: 13 residues. With 5 bases clipped from V and 3 bases from J, the junction kept 4 bases outside the gene matches. Germline assignment: CDR1 LNHDA and CDR2 SQIVND (reference sequence). The CDR3: CASSRRGSYEQYF. The CDR3 DNA is TGTGCCAGTAGTCGGCGCGGGAGCTACGAGCAGTACTTC.

The chain's CDR3 is CASGLVRSEKLFF. In DNA form, the CDR3 reads TGTGCTAGTGGTTTGGTACGATCTGAAAAACTGTTTTTT. V gene TRBV12-5 combines with J gene TRBJ1-4; D is unclear. Germline V gives CDR1 LGHNT, CDR2 FRNRAP. This CDR3 contains 13 residues. V was pared by 0 bases and J by 7 bases, with 6 bases between. Full variable domain (rest looked up from reference TRBV12-5 and TRBJ1-4): DARVTQTPRHKVTEMGQEVTMRCQPILGHNTVFWYRQTMMQGLELLAYFRNRAPLDDSGMPKDRFSAEMPDATLATLKIQPSEPRDSAVYFCASGLVRSEKLFFGSGTQLSVL.

The chain recombines TRBV6-1 with TRBJ2-5, with a possible D match to TRBD1 (6 bases). The ends were cut back, 6 bases at V and 0 bases at J, with 14 bases in the middle. Germline V gene sequence: CDR1 MNHNS, CDR2 SASEGT. The CDR3 sequence is 15 residues long. The chain's CDR3 is CASRPTGSYQETQYF. As DNA, the CDR3 is TGTGCCAGCAGACCGACAGGTTCCTACCAAGAGACCCAGTACTTC.

V gene TRBV21-1 combines with J gene TRBJ1-5; TRBD1, the D gene given by the table, was not confirmed from the DNA. TRBV21-1 is a known pseudogene. The CDR3 spans 16 residues. CDR3 in DNA: TGTGCCAGCAGGAGAATAGGGGGACAGGGCAATCAGCCCCAGCATTTT. Translating gives CASRRIGGQGNQPQHF.

The chain employs TRBV25-1 and TRBJ2-5, with 9 bases aligning to TRBD1. V was pared by 3 bases and J by 4 bases, with 6 bases of the junction left unmatched. CDR3 length: 15 amino acids. Germline V gives CDR1 MGHDK, CDR2 SYGVNS. The CDR3 reads CASSDETGGSETQYF. The CDR3 DNA is TGTGCCAGCAGTGACGAGACAGGGGGATCAGAGACCCAGTACTTC.

The chain carries TRBV5-1 and TRBJ1-3; D remains unclear. V was pared by 4 bases and J by 7 bases, with 24 bases between. The CDR3 loop spans 17 amino acids. CDR1 is SGHRS and CDR2 is YFSETQ in the germline V gene. CDR3 sequence (DNA): TGCGCCAGCAGCCGTTACCCATCTACGTTAGCGGGTAACACCATATATTTT. Its protein product is CASSRYPSTLAGNTIYF.

The V gene is TRBV20-1, the J gene TRBJ2-1; D possibly uses TRBD1 or TRBD2 (5 bases each). The V and J ends lost 5 bases and 12 bases respectively, with 14 bases between them. The CDR3 spans 11 residues. Germline loops: CDR1 DFQATT, CDR2 SNEGSKA (reference sequence). In DNA, the CDR3 is TGCAGTGCTGCCCCAGGGACCAGGCAGTTCTTC. Translated: CSAAPGTRQFF.